The 10 T cell receptor beta chains below all came from one sample that was sequenced in a study of T cell responses to AZD1222 COVID-19 vaccine (dated by TCRdb to the early 2020s). The method was the immunoSEQ multiplex PCR assay. Not all clones reach the TCRdb copy of this immuneACCESS table, which keeps in-frame sequences only. Checked studies attribute under half of the gap to unresolved V genes and leave the rest unexplained. The sample table holds roughly 75,000 clones, of which roughly 84% were seen once. The ten top clones hold more than 8.5% of the sample. The time point label corresponds to: baseline before first vaccination. This specimen was peripheral blood, taken on day 0 of AZD1222 vaccination. The source is an adult in good health.

A few counts support this clone. The chain couples TRBV5-4 to TRBJ1-2; D remains ambiguous. Germline V gene sequence: CDR1 SGHNT, CDR2 YYREEE (reference sequence). Trimming removed 1 base at V and 6 bases at J, with 7 bases between. The CDR3 totals 12 residues. CDR3 nucleotide sequence: TGTGCCAGCAGCTTGATGGCCCATGGCTACACCTTC. It encodes CASSLMAHGYTF.

This clone was seen a single time. This sequence joins TRBV4-1 and TRBJ1-6; 8 nucleotides agree with TRBD1. Germline V gene data show CDR1 as MGHRA and CDR2 as YSYEKL. The ends lost 4 bases at V and 6 bases at J; junction bases unmatched: 14. There are 18 residues in the CDR3. CDR3 nucleotide sequence: TGCGCCAGCAGCCCTCGAACCTATTCCACAGGGGGTAATTCACCCCTCCACTTT. Encoded protein: CASSPRTYSTGGNSPLHF.

The J gene is TRBJ1-1, the V gene TRBV30; no firm D call. This CDR3 has 13 residues. Trimming took 3 bases from V and 2 from J, leaving 10 bases between them. Germline V gives CDR1 GTSNPN, CDR2 SVGIG (reference sequence). The CDR3 reads CAWREFFNTEAFF. The CDR3 DNA sequence: TGTGCCTGGAGGGAGTTCTTCAACACTGAAGCTTTCTTT.

This chain uses TRBV30 with TRBJ1-1; D is undetermined. Germline V gives CDR1 GTSNPN, CDR2 SVGIG (reference sequence). The CDR3 is 14 amino acids. V was clipped by 0 bases and J by 10 bases, with 18 bases between them. CDR3 DNA: TGTGCCTGGAGTGTACAAGACGGCGTGGGGAGAGCTTTCTTT. As protein: CAWSVQDGVGRAFF. Full variable domain (missing parts from reference TRBV30 and TRBJ1-1): SQTIHQWPATLVQPVGSPLSLECTVEGTSNPNLYWYRQAAGRGLQLLFYSVGIGQISSEVPQNLSASRPQDRQFILSSKKLLLSDSGFYLCAWSVQDGVGRAFFGQGTRLTVV.

This clone is a singleton in its sample. V gene TRBV5-4 combines with J gene TRBJ1-5, with D unresolved. Germline V gene sequence: CDR1 SGHNT, CDR2 YYREEE (reference sequence). V was cut by 3 bases and J by 0 bases, with 7 bases left in between. This CDR3 is 14 amino acids long. The CDR3 reads CASSSQYSNQPQHF. The CDR3 nucleotides are TGTGCCAGCAGCTCCCAATATAGCAATCAGCCCCAGCATTTT.

The chain uses TRBV4-1 and TRBJ1-3; no definite D call. The CDR3 is 14 residues long. Trimming left V 0 bases short and J 9 bases short, with 12 bases between. Germline values: CDR1 MGHRA, CDR2 YSYEKL. Here the CDR3 DNA reads TGCGCCAGCAGCCAAGATGCGCAGCCTGCCACCATATATTTT. Translating gives CASSQDAQPATIYF.

The rearrangement joins TRBV5-6 to TRBJ2-4; 7 bases are a match to TRBD1. V shed 3 bases, J shed 6 bases, and the junction held 3 bases outside the gene matches. This CDR3 contains 13 residues. Germline loops: CDR1 SGHDT, CDR2 YYEEEE. The chain's CDR3 is CASSSRDRNIQYF. The CDR3 nucleotides are TGTGCCAGCAGCTCCCGGGACAGAAACATTCAGTACTTC. The whole variable domain, filled in from reference TRBV5-6 and TRBJ2-4, reads DAGVTQSPTHLIKTRGQQVTLRCSPKSGHDTVSWYQQALGQGPQFIFQYYEEEERQRGNFPDRFSGHQFPNYSSELNVNALLLGDSALYLCASSSRDRNIQYFGAGTRLSVL.

The chain couples TRBV7-2 to TRBJ1-3, with D maybe TRBD1 (6 bases). This CDR3 spans 13 amino acids. CDR1 and CDR2 (germline): SGHTA, FQGNSA. The germline V and J ends were trimmed by 1 base and 7 bases, with 8 bases remaining between them. CDR3 nucleotide sequence: TGTGCCAGCAGCTTAGGAGGGGGGAACACCATATATTTT. Translation gives CASSLGGGNTIYF.

The chain uses TRBV28 and TRBJ1-6; 9 positions agree with TRBD1. V lost 7 bases to trimming and J lost 9 bases; unmatched junction nucleotides: 13. Germline loops: CDR1 MDHEN, CDR2 SYDVKM. The CDR3 has 16 residues. CDR3 region: CASTNGGTGQGSPLHF. DNA of the CDR3: TGTGCCAGCACCAATGGGGGGACAGGGCAGGGTTCACCCCTCCACTTT.

The gene calls are TRBV18 and TRBJ2-5; D is perhaps TRBD1 (6 bases). Trimming took 4 bases from V and 0 from J, leaving 9 bases between them. CDR3 length: 14 residues. CDR1 and CDR2 from the germline V gene are KGHSH and LQKENI. DNA of the CDR3: TGTGCCAGCTCACGAGGACAGAACCAAGAGACCCAGTACTTC. This encodes CASSRGQNQETQYF.